Listed below are T cell receptor beta chains from one sample, sequenced in a study of CD8+CD57+ T cells in acquired aplastic anemia. One entry per CDR3 protein results from TCRdb running MiXCR on the reads. The data hold roughly 420,000 distinct CDR3 sequences, with approximately 70% observed a single time. Sample: sorted CD4+, CD8+, or CD8+CD57+ T cells (not recorded which) from PBMCs. These receptors were taken from a human donor in good health, serving as a control. Both conserved end residues are part of each CDR3. The order of the fields is V gene, clone size, J gene, D gene, CDR3 length, CDR3 protein, CDR3 DNA. A D gene is named only where the DNA matches it firmly. Expanded clones are given a class, and other clones once, few, many or no size at all.

TRBV7-2	NA	TRBJ2-7	NA	13	CASSGGGQGKGGF	TGTGCCAGCAGCGGAGGGGGCCAGGGTAAGGGGGGTTTC
TRBV6-5	many	TRBJ1-2	TRBD1	14	CASSYTGTGEGYTF	TGTGCCAGCAGTTACACAGGGACAGGGGAAGGCTACACCTTC
TRBV7-2	NA	TRBJ1-1	NA	13	CASSLAGSGEAFF	TGTGCCAGCAGCTTAGCTGGTTCGGGTGAAGCTTTCTTC
TRBV7-3	NA	TRBJ2-7	NA	14	CASSSHLSSYEQYF	TGTGCCAGCAGCTCCCACCTAAGCTCCTACGAGCAGTACTTC
TRBV12-3/TRBV12-4	NA	TRBJ2-5	TRBD2	18	CASSASSLGGGFPETQYF	TGTGCCAGCAGCGCGTCCTCTCTAGGCGGGGGGTTTCCGGAGACCCAGTACTTC
TRBV7-9	NA	TRBJ1-2	NA	16	CASSKGTVNTEAFYTF	TGTGCCAGCAGCAAGGGGACCGTGAACACTGAAGCTTTCTACACCTTC
TRBV7-4	NA	TRBJ2-5	NA	14	CASSSSEGVTPTYF	TGTGCCAGCAGCTCCAGCGAGGGGGTGACTCCCACATACTTC
TRBV29-1	NA	TRBJ2-3	TRBD1	12	CSVGTGSDTQYF	TGCAGCGTTGGGACAGGATCAGATACGCAGTATTTT
TRBV9	many	TRBJ2-3	TRBD2	17	CASSPSPPLAGTDTQYF	TGTGCCAGCAGCCCATCCCCCCCCCTAGCGGGCACAGATACGCAGTATTTT
TRBV9	once	TRBJ2-1	NA	15	CASSPVGAGCNGQFF	TGTGCCAGCAGCCCCGTCGGTGCGGGTTGTAATGGGCAGTTCTTC
TRBV20-1	NA	TRBJ1-1	NA	15	CSARGQVRGGTEAFF	TGCAGTGCTAGAGGACAGGTGAGGGGGGGCACTGAAGCTTTCTTT
TRBV20-1	NA	TRBJ2-7	TRBD2	13	CSALAGAAPKQYF	TGCAGCGCACTGGCGGGAGCGGCGCCTAAGCAGTACTTC
TRBV6-5	many	TRBJ1-2	TRBD1	14	CASSPDRGGGGYTF	TGTGCCAGCAGTCCGGACAGGGGAGGAGGTGGCTACACCTTC
TRBV6-6	many	TRBJ2-5	NA	12	CASEQDSKTQYF	TGTGCCAGCGAGCAAGATTCGAAGACCCAGTACTTC
TRBV7-2	many	TRBJ2-2	TRBD2	17	CASSPSPGGANTGELFF	TGTGCCAGCAGCCCCTCCCCGGGGGGGGCGAACACCGGGGAGCTGTTTTTT
TRBV10-3	NA	TRBJ1-1	NA	13	CAISKAESTEAFF	TGTGCCATCAGTAAAGCTGAGAGCACTGAAGCTTTCTTT
TRBV9	NA	TRBJ2-5	NA	16	CASSLAGSGEQDSQYF	TGTGCCAGCAGCCTGGCGGGTTCGGGGGAGCAAGATTCCCAGTACTTC
TRBV20-1	many	TRBJ2-2	NA	13	CSASRQSTGELFF	TGCAGTGCTAGTAGACAGTCCACCGGGGAGCTGTTTTTT
TRBV5-1	NA	TRBJ1-5	NA	17	CASSEPGTGFSNQPQHF	TGCGCCAGCAGCGAACCGGGGACGGGGTTCAGCAATCAGCCCCAGCATTTT
TRBV20-1	NA	TRBJ2-7	NA	10	CSASTYEQYF	TGCAGTGCTAGCACATACGAGCAGTACTTC
TRBV7-9	few	TRBJ2-7	NA	13	CASSPTAHYEQYF	TGTGCCAGCAGTCCGACGGCCCATTACGAGCAGTACTTC
TRBV9	many	TRBJ1-6	NA	14	CASSVGPTVSPLHF	TGTGCCAGCAGCGTAGGCCCGACGGTGTCACCTCTCCACTTT
TRBV5-8	many	TRBJ2-1	NA	14	CASSLEGSHNEQFF	TGTGCCAGCAGCTTGGAGGGCAGTCACAATGAGCAGTTCTTC
TRBV7-3	NA	TRBJ1-2	NA	13	CASSLTGAGGYTF	TGTGCCAGCAGCTTAACGGGAGCGGGGGGCTACACCTTC
TRBV5-1	NA	TRBJ2-6	NA	16	CASRPVAWAGANVLTF	TGCGCCAGCCGCCCGGTAGCGTGGGCTGGGGCCAACGTCCTGACTTTC
TRBV7-2	NA	TRBJ1-5	NA	14	CASSQDLEAHPEAF	TGCGCCAGCAGCCAAGACCTGGAGGCTCATCCTGAAGCTTTT
TRBV5-1	NA	TRBJ1-2	NA	15	CASATHRGLGYGYNF	TGCGCCAGCGCTACCCATCGCGGGTTGGGCTATGGCTACAACTTC
TRBV7-2	NA	TRBJ2-3	NA	17	CASSLGGIYEQYFTQYF	TGTGCCAGCAGCTTAGGCGGGATCTACGAGCAGTACTTTACGCAGTATTTT
TRBV2	NA	TRBJ2-2	NA	15	CASSRQGGTAEVLFF	TGTGCCAGCAGCCGGCAGGGTGGCACCGCCGAGGTGCTGTTTTTT